This T cell receptor beta chain was identified during a study of cytomegalovirus exposure and HLA in healthy donors. General study results and limits: Earlier findings revealed that most TCR beta V segments proved productive either about 87% or about 30% of the time. The majority of TCR sequences were rare, yet some public TCRs appeared in many donors.

Points on this clone: Its antigen is not identified.

PCR used 60 Vbeta primers and 13 Jbeta primers. Clones were sequenced by immunoSEQ multiplex PCR, and TCRdb holds only the in-frame ones, with some missing. The sample contains about 280,000 clones, approximately 90% of which appear only once. The germline V gene encodes CDR1 SGHKS and CDR2 YYEKEE (reference sequence). CDR3 length: 15 amino acids. Trimming pared 2 bases from V and 2 bases from J, leaving 11 bases between. The chain recombines TRBV5-5 with TRBJ2-1, with D possibly TRBD2 on 7 matching bases. The sequenced sample was PBMCs. The receptor comes from a woman in her late teens or twenties in good health and CMV-seronegative. The CDR3 DNA follows: TGTGCCAGCAGCTTCGAGGGGGGGCCCTACAATGAGCAGTTCTTC. Its translation: CASSFEGGPYNEQFF.